This record concerns one T cell receptor (beta chain) sequence. Germline lookup yields CDR1 SGHTA and CDR2 FQGTGA. V shed 4 bases and J 4 bases; nucleotides not matched to a gene: 7. CDR3 length: 16 amino acids. Original processing notes: Amplifying reference gene primers gave estimates of nucleated cell counts. Produced via immunoSEQ multiplex PCR; TCRdb's table is partial and in-frame only. V, J and clone size are those of that table, while D and trimming were read from the DNA. The sample has fewer than 200,000 clones, 84% seen once. This record comes from a study of blood T cell repertoires in COVID-19. Study summary: Acute and convalescent COVID-19 samples came from the United States, Italy and Spain.

The chain is built from TRBV7-3 and TRBJ2-5; 12 positions match TRBD1. The clonotype was recovered from a middle-aged man who had recovered from COVID-19. The sample was peripheral blood. The CDR3: CASSYGGQGALETQYF. DNA for the CDR3: TGTGCCAGCAGCTACGGGGGACAGGGGGCTTTAGAGACCCAGTACTTC.